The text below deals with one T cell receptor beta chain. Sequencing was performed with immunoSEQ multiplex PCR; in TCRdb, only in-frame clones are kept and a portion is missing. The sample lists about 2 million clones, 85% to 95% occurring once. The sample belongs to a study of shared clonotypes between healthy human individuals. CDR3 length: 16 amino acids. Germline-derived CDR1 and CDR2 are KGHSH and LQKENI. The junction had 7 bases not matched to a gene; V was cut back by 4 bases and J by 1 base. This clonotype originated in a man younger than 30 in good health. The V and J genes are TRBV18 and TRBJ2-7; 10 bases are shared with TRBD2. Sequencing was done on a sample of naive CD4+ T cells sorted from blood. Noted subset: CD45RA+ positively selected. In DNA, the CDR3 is TGTGCCAGCTCACGGCAGGGGACTAGCGCTTCCTACGAGCAGTACTTC. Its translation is CASSRQGTSASYEQYF.